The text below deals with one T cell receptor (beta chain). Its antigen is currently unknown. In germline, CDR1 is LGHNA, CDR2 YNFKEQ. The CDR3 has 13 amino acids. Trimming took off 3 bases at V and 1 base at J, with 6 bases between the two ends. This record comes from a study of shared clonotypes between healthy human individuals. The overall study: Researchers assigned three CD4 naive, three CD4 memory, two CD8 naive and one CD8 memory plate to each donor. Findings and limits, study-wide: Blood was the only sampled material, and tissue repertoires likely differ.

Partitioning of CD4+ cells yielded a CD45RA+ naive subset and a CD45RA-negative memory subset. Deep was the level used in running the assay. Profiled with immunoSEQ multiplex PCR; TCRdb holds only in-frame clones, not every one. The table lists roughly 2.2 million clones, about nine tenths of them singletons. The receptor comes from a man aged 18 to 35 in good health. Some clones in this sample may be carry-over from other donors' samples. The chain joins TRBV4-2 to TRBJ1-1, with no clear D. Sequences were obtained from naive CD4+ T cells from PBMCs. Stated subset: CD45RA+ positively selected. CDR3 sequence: CASSQMGNTEAFF. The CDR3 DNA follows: TGTGCCAGCAGCCAGATGGGGAACACTGAAGCTTTCTTT.